This T cell receptor (beta chain) was recovered during a study of blood T cell repertoires in COVID-19. Study-wide context: Researchers got acute and convalescent COVID-19 samples from the United States, Italy and Spain.

CDR3 length: 14 residues. Per the germline V gene, CDR1 is MNHEY and CDR2 is SVGAGI. The V gene lost 7 bases and the J gene lost 2 bases, with 13 bases spanning the gap. Source study methods: Counts of nucleated cells, estimated from reference gene primer amplification, were obtained. Here immunoSEQ multiplex PCR was the method, and the copy in TCRdb shows in-frame clones only, minus some. V, J and clone size were drawn from that table, and D and trimming were deduced from the DNA. The profile shows around 250,000 clones, about 81% of them singletons. Individuals aged roughly 18 to 95 years were recruited from 24 US areas. Clinical history as reported by participants underpinned cohort assignment.

This chain joins TRBV6-5 and TRBJ2-3; D ambiguous. This receptor was obtained from a man between 25 and 39 years old with acute COVID-19. Input material: PBMCs or T cells enriched from blood (not recorded which). In DNA, the CDR3 is TGTGCCAGCACCAGCTGGGCCATCACAGATACGCAGTATTTT. This codes for CASTSWAITDTQYF.